This TCR beta chain was profiled in a study of blood T cells in healthy people across ages. Regarding the study as a whole: Per million T cells, TCR beta diversity dropped roughly linearly as age increased. Correlation between TCR beta diversity and naive T cell percentage was strong.

This clonotype has just a few counts. Antigen unknown. Together with a sample-barcoded 5' primer, a J-beta primer mix was included in a second PCR lasting roughly 6 to 12 cycles. TCRdb re-called the 5' RACE reads through MiXCR, storing one row per CDR3 protein. The sample carries 1.4 million to 1.5 million distinct CDR3 sequences, 42% recorded once. The sequenced material came from blood. The origin of this receptor is a woman under 30 in good health.

The CDR3: CASSVARTFPGASTDTQYF. The CDR3 DNA reads as TGTGCCAGCAGCGTAGCGAGAACCTTCCCCGGGGCCAGCACAGATACGCAGTATTTT. The chain recombines TRBV9 with TRBJ2-3; D assignment may be TRBD1 or TRBD2 (5 bases each). This CDR3 is 19 amino acids long. Per germline, CDR1 SGDLS and CDR2 YYNGEE. V lost 0 bases and J lost 0, with 20 bases in between.